The 20 T cell receptor beta chains below were found in one sample sequenced in a study of T cells in Graves' hyperthyroidism and ophthalmopathy. The source material, RNA transcripts, was used to amplify TCR beta CDR3 regions. Initially, a first-round RT-PCR of the TCR CDR3 employed the HTBI primer set. TCRdb itself ran the multiplex PCR reads through MiXCR, one entry per CDR3 protein. The sample lists about 580,000 distinct CDR3 sequences, roughly 50% occurring once. What was sequenced was peripheral blood or thyroid tissue (not recorded which). The receptors stem from a woman aged 18 to 35 with Graves' hyperthyroidism.

This clonotype was recorded a few times. The DNA of the CDR3 is TGTGCCAGCAGTTACCCCCCGTTGGAAAGGGGGTGGATCAACACCGGGGAGCTGTTTTTT. The encoded protein is CASSYPPLERGWINTGELFF. This chain joins TRBV25-1 and TRBJ2-2; D may be TRBD1 (6 bases). V was clipped by 5 bases and J by 2 bases, with 27 bases between them. Germline assignment: CDR1 MGHDK and CDR2 SYGVNS. CDR3 length: 20 residues.

This clonotype was counted many times. A much larger clone differs from this one at a single base, so this may be a read error. J is TRBJ2-2 and V is TRBV5-6; no clear D gene. Germline-derived CDR1 and CDR2 are SGHDT and YYEEEE. There are 12 residues in the CDR3. V was pared by 4 bases and J by 4 bases, with 5 bases between. DNA for the CDR3: TGTGCCAGCAGCCTCACCACCGGGGAGCTGTTTTTT. This gives the protein CASSLTTGELFF.

This clonotype turned up a few times. The V call is TRBV7-2, the J call TRBJ2-3; the D gene could be TRBD1 or TRBD2 (5 bases each). This CDR3 is 16 amino acids long. Germline CDR1 is SGHTA and CDR2 is FQGNSA. V lost 1 base, J lost 2 bases, and 13 bases lay in between. The CDR3 here is CASSLGGSRFTDTQYF. CDR3 in DNA: TGTGCCAGCAGCTTAGGGGGGAGCCGTTTCACAGATACGCAGTATTTT.

V usage is TRBV20-1 and J usage is TRBJ1-4; D gene uncertain. Trimming stripped 0 bases from V and 3 bases from J, with 20 bases between. Germline V gene lookup returns CDR1 DFQATT and CDR2 SNEGSKA (reference sequence). CDR3 length equals 18 residues. The CDR3 sequence is CSARDSGLDAGSNEKLFF. CDR3 DNA: TGCAGTGCTAGAGATTCCGGGCTGGACGCCGGCTCTAATGAAAAACTGTTTTTT.

The table lists this clonotype with many counts. The rearrangement links TRBV5-1 to TRBJ2-5; TRBD1 might be the D (5 bases). CDR1 and CDR2 from the germline V gene are SGHRS and YFSETQ. This CDR3 spans 13 amino acids. V dropped 5 bases and J dropped 5 bases, with 13 bases sitting between them. The CDR3 loop is CASRRGQAETQYF. The CDR3 region has the DNA TGCGCCAGCAGACGCGGACAAGCGGAGACCCAGTACTTC.

This clonotype was detected ten times or more. CDR3 region: CASSHPGGRETQYF. The CDR3 DNA is TGTGCCAGCAGTCACCCAGGCGGACGAGAGACCCAGTACTTC. The chain links TRBV2 to TRBJ2-5; D ambiguous. The CDR3 consists of 14 residues. CDR1 SNHLY and CDR2 FYNNEI come from the germline V gene. Trimming pared 5 bases from V and 4 bases from J, leaving 14 bases between.

This clonotype was counted a single time. The chain has TRBV11-2 and TRBJ2-7; 9 nucleotides line up with TRBD2. TRBJ2-1 matches the DNA end more closely, so the J call is doubtful. The CDR3 spans 16 residues. Per germline, CDR1 SGHAT and CDR2 FQNNGV. Here the CDR3 reads CASSFRLAEPLNEQFF. CDR3 bases: TGTGCCAGCAGCTTCCGACTAGCGGAGCCACTCAATGAGCAGTTCTTC.

This clonotype has at least ten counts. The chain carries TRBV7-2 and TRBJ1-1, with 7 bases identical to TRBD1. CDR1 is SGHTA and CDR2 is FQGNSA in the germline V gene. With 7 bases clipped from V and 5 bases from J, the junction kept 4 bases outside the gene matches. The CDR3 consists of 12 residues. The CDR3 loop reads CASTIQGTEAFF. For the CDR3, the DNA is TGTGCCAGCACCATACAGGGGACTGAAGCTTTCTTT.

The chain recombines TRBV25-1 with TRBJ2-5, with D hard to call. Deletions cut 4 bases from V and 0 bases from J, with 27 bases between. Germline V lookup: CDR1 MGHDK, CDR2 SYGVNS. This CDR3 is built from 20 residues. CDR3 in DNA: TGTGCCAGCAGTGCTAGAGGAGACTCCCCAACCGAATCTTACCAAGAGACCCAGTACTTC. Residues: CASSARGDSPTESYQETQYF.

The V call is TRBV10-3, the J call TRBJ2-7; tentative D call: TRBD2 (6 bases). The CDR3 sequence is 14 residues long. The germline CDR1 and CDR2 sequences are ENHRY and SYGVKD. Trimming left V 0 bases short and J 3 bases short, with 9 bases between. The CDR3 DNA sequence: TGTGCCATCAGTGAGTCGGAGGGTGGCTACGAGCAGTACTTC. This codes for CAISESEGGYEQYF.

The V call is TRBV6-5, the J call TRBJ2-7; TRBD1 or TRBD2 may be the D gene (6 bases each). Per germline, CDR1 MNHEY and CDR2 SVGAGI. The CDR3 is made up of 16 amino acids. V lost 4 bases and J 2 bases, leaving 18 bases between the germline ends. CDR3 nucleotide sequence: TGTGCCAGCAGTTCGGGGAGGAGGACAGCCACCTACGAGCAGTACTTC. Encoded protein: CASSSGRRTATYEQYF.

This rearrangement joins TRBV7-9 to TRBJ2-1; no clear D. CDR1 and CDR2 from the germline V gene are SEHNR and FQNEAQ (reference sequence). The CDR3 loop spans 14 amino acids. The V gene lost 1 base and the J gene lost 5 bases, with 9 bases spanning the gap. CDR3 sequence (DNA): TGTGCCAGCAGCTTAGGCCAGAGTAACAATGAGCAGTTCTTC. It yields the protein CASSLGQSNNEQFF.

The chain carries TRBV30 and TRBJ1-1; D is perhaps TRBD1 (5 bases). Germline values: CDR1 GTSNPN, CDR2 SVGIG (reference sequence). This CDR3 contains 16 residues. V was cut by 2 bases and J by 1 base, with 17 bases left in between. The CDR3 reads CAWSLEGRQKNTEAFF. As DNA, the CDR3 is TGTGCCTGGAGTTTGGAGGGACGACAGAAGAACACTGAAGCTTTCTTT.

Notes on this clonotype: Compared with germline, one end of the junction differs, possibly owing to a read error. V is TRBV18 and J is TRBJ2-7, with 11 bases fitting TRBD2. Looked up from germline, CDR1 is KGHSH and CDR2 is LQKENI. The CDR3 covers 16 residues. CDR3 bases: TGTGCCAGCTCACCACGACTAGCGGGAAGCACCTACGAGCGGTACTTC. The encoded protein is CASSPRLAGSTYERYF.

This clonotype was observed at least ten times. The rearrangement uses TRBV14 and TRBJ2-7, with D hard to call. V lost 4 bases and J lost 6, with 13 bases in between. Looked up from germline, CDR1 is SGHDN and CDR2 is FVKESK. The CDR3 covers 13 residues. This CDR3 reads CASSPRATLEQYF. The CDR3 nucleotides are TGTGCCAGCAGCCCTCGGGCTACTCTCGAGCAGTACTTC.

The chain carries TRBV12-3 or TRBV12-4 and TRBJ2-1; possible D gene TRBD1, 6 bases. The CDR3 has 15 residues. Between the trimmed V and J ends, which lost 4 bases and 6 bases, there was a span of 16 bases. The chain's CDR3 is CASSYPGRDINEQFF. The CDR3 nucleotides read TGTGCCAGCAGTTACCCTGGCCGGGACATCAATGAGCAGTTCTTC.

V and J are TRBV29-1 and TRBJ1-2; no definite D call. This CDR3 is built from 18 residues. CDR1 is SQVTM, CDR2 ANQGSEA, per germline. V gave up 7 bases and J gave up 5 bases, with 32 bases separating them. CDR3 nucleotides: TGCAGCGCCCCGTGGGGTAGCGGGAGGGCCTCCACTCTTTATGGCTACACCTTC. Translated, it gives CSAPWGSGRASTLYGYTF.

For this clonotype: A much larger clone lies one base from this, so it may be a read error. As the CDR3 is not closed by the conserved phenylalanine or tryptophan, this likely results from a read error. CDR3 bases: TGCAGTGCCACTACGAGAGTGACTAGGGCCCCTCAAGAGACCCAGTACCTC. Translation: CSATTRVTRAPQETQYL. V and J are TRBV20-1 and TRBJ2-5, with a tentative D call TRBD2 (6 bases). Looked up from germline, CDR1 is DFQATT and CDR2 is SNEGSKA (reference sequence). V was cut by 6 bases and J by 2 bases, with 25 bases left in between. This CDR3 region has 17 residues.

This clonotype showed up many times. The gene calls are TRBV11-2 and TRBJ2-2; 7 positions match TRBD2. Germline V CDR1 and CDR2: SGHAT, FQNNGV. The CDR3 spans 16 residues. V shed 2 bases, J shed 5 bases, and the junction held 8 bases outside the gene matches. The CDR3 reads CASSLIPGRETGELFF. DNA for the CDR3: TGTGCCAGCAGCTTAATCCCAGGGAGGGAGACCGGGGAGCTGTTTTTT.

The chain uses TRBV20-1 and TRBJ2-5; tentative D call: TRBD1 (5 bases). V lost 2 bases to trimming and J lost 5 bases, with 9 bases between them. Germline lookup yields CDR1 DFQATT and CDR2 SNEGSKA (reference sequence). The CDR3 covers 12 residues. The CDR3 nucleotides are TGCAGTGCTAGAAGGTCAGGGGAGACCCAGTACTTC. Its translation: CSARRSGETQYF.